The clone carrying this TCR beta chain was picked up many times. This entry is derived from a study of T cells in Graves' hyperthyroidism and ophthalmopathy. Study at large: Blood was drawn when the patient was first diagnosed and still untreated.

Trimming at V came to 5 bases and at J to 8 bases, leaving 10 bases not matched to a gene. In germline, CDR1 is MDHEN, CDR2 SYDVKM. This CDR3 region has 14 residues. The CDR3 regions of TCR beta were amplified from RNA transcripts. During a first-round RT-PCR of the TCR CDR3, the HTBI primer set was used. TCRdb reprocessed the multiplex PCR reads with MiXCR, giving one entry per CDR3 protein. The sample records roughly 170,000 distinct CDR3 sequences, about 15% being singletons. The sequenced material came from blood. The source of this sequence is a woman aged 45 to 65 with Graves' hyperthyroidism. The chain combines TRBV28 with TRBJ1-2; 8 bases agree with TRBD1. Here the CDR3 DNA reads TGTGCCAGCAGTGTCGGACAGGGCCTTCGAGGCTACACCTTC. Amino acids: CASSVGQGLRGYTF.